Below, 4 T cell receptor beta chains from the same sample are listed, as sequenced in a study of vaccination and CD4 T cells after COVID-19. The treatment is: roughly 10-day PBMC culture with coronavirus spike peptide pools or control peptides (ViraFEST assay). The antigens these receptors bind are not known. Oncomine TCR Beta short-read sequencing was applied to DNA from cultured CD4+ T cells. TCRdb reprocessed the PCR reads with MiXCR, giving one entry per CDR3 protein. This table holds about 9,200 distinct CDR3 sequences, less than 65% found once. Sequencing was done on a sample of CD4+ T cells from blood, cultured in vitro. The receptors were gathered from a human donor who had recovered from COVID-19.

The chain recombines TRBV7-9 with TRBJ1-4, with D possibly matching TRBD1 (5 bases). The CDR3 totals 16 residues. The germline gives CDR1 SEHNR, CDR2 FQNEAQ (reference sequence). The germline V and J ends were trimmed by 5 bases and 0 bases, with 13 bases remaining between them. The CDR3 nucleotides are TGTGCCAGCAGCCCGGGGCAGATCCCAACTAATGAAAAACTGTTTTTT. It specifies CASSPGQIPTNEKLFF.

The CDR3 region is CASSISGTGGRRSNQPQHF. The CDR3 coding sequence is TGTGCCAGCAGCATCTCCGGGACAGGGGGCCGTCGAAGCAATCAGCCCCAGCATTTT. The chain is built from TRBV9 and TRBJ1-5; 12 bases fit TRBD1. Germline CDR1 and CDR2: SGDLS and YYNGEE. Trimming took 4 bases from V and 1 from J; bases not matched to a gene: 12. This CDR3 has 19 amino acids.

The chain joins TRBV6-1 to TRBJ2-7, with 7 bases identical to TRBD1. The CDR3 sequence is 14 residues long. The junction had 10 bases not matched to a gene; V was cut back by 6 bases and J by 5 bases. CDR1 MNHNS and CDR2 SASEGT come from the germline V gene. CDR3 coding DNA: TGTGCCAGCAGACTAAACAGGGGAATCAACGAGCAGTACTTC. This translates into CASRLNRGINEQYF.

The chain is built from TRBV12-5 and TRBJ1-2; D perhaps matches TRBD1 (5 bases). The ends were cut back, 3 bases at V and 3 bases at J, with 8 bases in the middle. From germline, CDR1 is LGHNT and CDR2 FRNRAP. The CDR3 length is 13 residues. The CDR3 loop is CASGFQGDYGYTF. The CDR3 DNA is TGTGCTAGTGGTTTTCAGGGAGACTATGGCTACACCTTC.